The 19 T cell receptor beta chains below come from one sample, sequenced in a study of blood T cell repertoires in COVID-19. Sequencing used immunoSEQ multiplex PCR; TCRdb keeps in-frame clones, though not all of them. The data show approximately 400,000 clones, with approximately 80% seen just once and roughly 1.2% held by the top ten. The specimen was peripheral blood. These receptors came from a human donor with acute or convalescent COVID-19. The donor label of this sample is uncertain.

The rearrangement joins TRBV5-1 to TRBJ2-7; 7 nucleotides agree with TRBD2. This CDR3 region has 15 residues. J was trimmed by 3 bases and V by 4 bases; bases with no gene match: 10. CDR1 is SGHRS and CDR2 is YFSETQ in the germline V gene. CDR3 in DNA: TGCGCCAGCAGCCACCAAGTGGGAGGGAACTACGAGCAGTACTTC. Protein: CASSHQVGGNYEQYF.

The chain links TRBV7-8 to TRBJ2-7; no reliable D call. CDR3 length equals 16 residues. Trimming took 3 bases from V and 2 from J, leaving 17 bases between them. CDR1 SGHVS and CDR2 FQNEAQ come from the germline V gene. The CDR3 here is CASSLGALWQAYEQYF. As DNA, the CDR3 is TGTGCCAGCAGCTTGGGTGCGTTGTGGCAGGCCTACGAGCAGTACTTC.

V usage is TRBV5-1 and J usage is TRBJ1-2; 7 bases line up with TRBD1. The germline V gene has CDR1 SGHRS and CDR2 YFSETQ. The CDR3 length is 16 residues. The junction had 11 bases not matched to a gene; V was cut back by 1 base and J by 5 bases. CDR3 loop: CASSLPLPGQKYGYTF. The DNA of the CDR3 is TGCGCCAGCAGCTTGCCCCTCCCGGGACAGAAATATGGCTACACCTTC.

The chain carries TRBV5-5 and TRBJ2-5; D possibly corresponds to TRBD1 (6 bases). CDR1 is SGHKS, CDR2 YYEKEE, per germline (reference sequence). This CDR3 spans 17 amino acids. Trimming left V 4 bases short and J 4 bases short, with 23 bases between. This CDR3 is CASSIDKKGGFGETQYF. The CDR3 DNA reads TGTGCCAGCAGCATAGATAAAAAAGGGGGATTCGGAGAGACCCAGTACTTC.

The rearrangement joins TRBV6-6 to TRBJ2-7; 8 nucleotides match TRBD1. V lost 4 bases and J lost 1; bases outside the gene matches: 6. The CDR3 runs to 15 residues. The germline gives CDR1 MNHNY, CDR2 SVGAGI (reference sequence). CDR3 bases: TGTGCCAGCAGTTCACAGGGGGGAGGTTCCTACGAGCAGTACTTC. It translates to CASSSQGGGSYEQYF.

The V and J genes are TRBV12-5 and TRBJ1-6, with 11 bases aligning to TRBD1. The germline CDR1 and CDR2 sequences are LGHNT and FRNRAP. The CDR3 loop spans 15 amino acids. V gave up 4 bases and J gave up 14 bases; unmatched junction bases: 10. This CDR3 is CASGSGQGDTFALHF. The CDR3, as DNA: TGTGCTAGTGGTTCGGGACAGGGGGATACATTTGCCCTCCACTTT.

The chain carries TRBV30 and TRBJ1-1; D not certain. Per the germline V gene, CDR1 is GTSNPN and CDR2 is SVGIG (reference sequence). Deletions cut 3 bases from V and 10 bases from J, with 15 bases between. CDR3 length: 12 residues. The CDR3 DNA sequence: TGTGCCTGGAGAGTCACGGGGTCTGGAGCTTTCTTT. Its translation is CAWRVTGSGAFF.

The gene calls are TRBV14 and TRBJ2-1; 10 nucleotides line up with TRBD2. Germline V gene lookup returns CDR1 SGHDN and CDR2 FVKESK. This CDR3 contains 17 residues. V gave up 3 bases and J gave up 7 bases; unmatched junction bases: 12. In nucleotides, the CDR3 is TGTGCCAGCAGCCACCTCCCTCAAGCGGGGGGGGAAAATGAGCAGTTCTTC. Its translation is CASSHLPQAGGENEQFF.

The rearrangement joins TRBV2 to TRBJ1-2; 7 bases are shared with TRBD1. The length of the CDR3 is 14 residues. Germline V gene sequence: CDR1 SNHLY, CDR2 FYNNEI. The J segment lost 2 bases and the V segment lost 6 bases, leaving 6 bases of the junction unmatched. CDR3 bases: TGTGCCAGCAGGGAGACAGGGTTGAACTATGGCTACACCTTC. It is translated as CASRETGLNYGYTF.

The rearrangement uses TRBV7-7 and TRBJ2-5; 10 bases are a match to TRBD2. The V gene end was trimmed by 0 bases and the J gene end by 4 bases; junction bases not matched to a gene: 2. Germline CDR1 SSHAT, CDR2 FNYEAQ (reference sequence). This CDR3 has 15 residues. The CDR3 DNA sequence: TGTGCCAGCAGCTTAGCGCGGACTAGCGGAGAGACCCAGTACTTC. It codes for CASSLARTSGETQYF.

The chain combines TRBV7-9 with TRBJ1-2; 7 bases map to TRBD1. CDR3 size: 16 residues. With V trimmed by 5 bases and J by 3 bases, 12 bases remained unmatched. Germline CDR1 and CDR2: SEHNR and FQNEAQ (reference sequence). CDR3 coding DNA: TGTGCCAGCAGCCCCAAGGTGGGTCAGGGGGACTATGGCTACACCTTC. This encodes CASSPKVGQGDYGYTF.

The J gene is TRBJ1-6, the V gene TRBV6-6; tentative D call: TRBD1 (6 bases). Germline CDR1 and CDR2: MNHNY and SVGAGI (reference sequence). Deletions cut 6 bases from V and 8 bases from J, with 8 bases between. This CDR3 has 12 residues. The CDR3 loop is CASRTGDSPLHF. CDR3 bases: TGTGCCAGCAGGACAGGAGATTCACCCCTCCACTTT.

The rearrangement uses TRBV19 and TRBJ1-5; D ambiguous. The CDR3 has 16 amino acids. Germline CDR1 LNHDA, CDR2 SQIVND (reference sequence). The DNA of the CDR3 is TGTGCTTCGTCGGAGCGGGTCCTCAATAGCAATCAGCCCCAGCATTTT. It encodes CASSERVLNSNQPQHF.

The chain joins TRBV3-1 (or the pseudogene TRBV3-2) to TRBJ2-7; 8 nucleotides line up with TRBD1. Germline-derived CDR1 and CDR2 are LGHDT and YNNKEL (reference sequence). The J segment lost 5 bases and the V segment lost 2 bases, leaving 5 bases of the junction unmatched. The CDR3 spans 14 residues. The CDR3 loop reads CASSQQDRADEQYF. The CDR3 DNA is TGTGCCAGCAGCCAACAGGACAGGGCGGACGAGCAGTACTTC.

The chain is built from TRBV6-5 and TRBJ1-5; D gene uncertain. CDR1 is MNHEY and CDR2 is SVGAGI in the germline V gene. CDR3 length: 13 residues. Trimming cost V 6 bases and J 16 bases, with 22 bases left between them. The chain's CDR3 is CASRDGGSPRVHF. CDR3 in DNA: TGTGCCAGCAGGGATGGAGGGTCCCCGAGGGTCCATTTT.

The V and J genes are TRBV30 and TRBJ1-3; D unresolved. Between the trimmed V and J ends, which lost 2 bases and 0 bases, there was a span of 11 bases. This CDR3 has 15 amino acids. Germline V gene data show CDR1 as GTSNPN and CDR2 as SVGIG (reference sequence). This CDR3 is CAWSKFTSSGNTIYF. CDR3 in DNA: TGTGCCTGGAGTAAGTTTACGAGCTCTGGAAACACCATATATTTT.

The chain has TRBV6-5 and TRBJ2-2, with a tentative D call TRBD1 (6 bases). Trimming took 5 bases from V and 0 from J, leaving 7 bases between them. The CDR3 is 14 residues long. Germline V gene data show CDR1 as MNHEY and CDR2 as SVGAGI. The CDR3 loop reads CASSTGTNTGELFF. The CDR3 DNA follows: TGTGCCAGCAGTACAGGGACGAACACCGGGGAGCTGTTTTTT.

This rearrangement joins TRBV11-2 to TRBJ1-1; D is undetermined. Germline V CDR1 and CDR2: SGHAT, FQNNGV. Deletions cut 1 base from V and 1 base from J, with 7 bases between. The CDR3 covers 14 residues. In DNA, the CDR3 is TGTGCCAGCAGCTTAGTCCCAGGGAACACTGAAGCTTTCTTT. It translates to CASSLVPGNTEAFF.

This chain links TRBV9 with TRBJ2-7; TRBD1 matches at 12 bases. There are 14 residues in the CDR3. V lost 4 bases and J lost 6; bases outside the gene matches: 5. Germline loops: CDR1 SGDLS, CDR2 YYNGEE. CDR3 DNA sequence: TGTGCCAGCAGCAGCCGGGACAGGGGGCGCGAGCAGTACTTC. This translates into CASSSRDRGREQYF.